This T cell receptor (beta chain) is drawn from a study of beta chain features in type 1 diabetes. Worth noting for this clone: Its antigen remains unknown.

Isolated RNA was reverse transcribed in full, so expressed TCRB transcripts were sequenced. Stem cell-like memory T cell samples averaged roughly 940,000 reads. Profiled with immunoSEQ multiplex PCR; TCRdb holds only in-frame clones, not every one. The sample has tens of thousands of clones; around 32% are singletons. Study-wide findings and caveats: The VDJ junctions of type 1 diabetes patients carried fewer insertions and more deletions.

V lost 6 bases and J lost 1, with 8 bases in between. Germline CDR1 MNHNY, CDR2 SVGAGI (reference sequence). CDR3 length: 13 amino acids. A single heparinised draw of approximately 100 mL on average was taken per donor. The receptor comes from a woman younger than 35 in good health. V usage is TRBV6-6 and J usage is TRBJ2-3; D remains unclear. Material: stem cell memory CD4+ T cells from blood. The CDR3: CASSHSRTDTQYF. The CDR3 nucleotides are TGTGCCAGCAGCCACTCCCGCACAGATACGCAGTATTTT.